A single sample gave rise to the 9 T cell receptor beta chains below, sequenced in a study of metastatic and nonmetastatic thyroid tumors. TCRdb reprocessed the PCR reads using MiXCR. This table has fewer than 10,000 clones, about 33% appearing once. Before thyroid surgery, none of the patients had received any treatment. Sequenced sample: adjacent normal tissue. These receptors were collected from a female donor with papillary thyroid cancer or a benign thyroid nodule (not recorded which). Some clones in this sample may be carry-over from other donors' samples.

V gene TRBV11-3 combines with J gene TRBJ2-7; D unclear. There are 14 residues in the CDR3. Trimming shortened V by 2 bases and J by 3 bases, and 11 bases separated the two germline ends. Germline V lookup: CDR1 SGHNT, CDR2 YENEEA. CDR3 protein: CASSLYDVGYEQYF. The DNA of the CDR3 is TGTGCCAGCAGCTTATATGACGTGGGCTACGAGCAGTACTTC.

As for this clone: The junction differs from germline at one of its ends, possibly a read error. The chain is built from TRBV20-1 and TRBJ1-2; TRBD1 matches 7 bases. The germline V gene has CDR1 DFQATT and CDR2 SNEGSKA (reference sequence). The CDR3 runs 13 residues. Written as DNA, the CDR3 is TGCAATGCTAAAAACGACAGGGACTATGGCTACACGTTC. It is translated as CNAKNDRDYGYTF.

CDR3 protein: CASSLSAEAFF. For the CDR3, the DNA is TGTGCCAGCAGTCTCAGCGCTGAAGCTTTCTTT. The rearrangement uses TRBV12-3 or TRBV12-4 and TRBJ1-1; D is unclear. CDR3 size: 11 residues. V was clipped by 5 bases and J by 6 bases, with 7 bases between them.

This sequence joins TRBV2 and TRBJ2-3; TRBD2 matches 10 bases. CDR3 length: 16 residues. The V gene end was trimmed by 2 bases and the J gene end by 2 bases; junction bases not matched to a gene: 4. CDR1 and CDR2 (germline): SNHLY, FYNNEI. The CDR3 region is CASSESLAGTTDTQYF. CDR3 in DNA: TGTGCCAGCAGTGAATCACTAGCGGGAACCACAGATACGCAGTATTTT.

The sample holds a few counts of this clone. The V and J genes are TRBV28 and TRBJ2-5, with 8 bases matching TRBD2. The DNA end favors TRBJ2-1, so the J call may be wrong. This CDR3 comprises 19 residues. Germline V CDR1 and CDR2: MDHEN, SYDVKM. CDR3 sequence: CASSLWSAGREASMREQFF. In nucleotides, the CDR3 is TGTGCCAGCAGTTTATGGTCGGCGGGGCGGGAGGCTTCTATGAGGGAGCAGTTCTTC.

The chain joins TRBV2 to TRBJ1-5; the D gene is possibly TRBD1 (5 bases). The germline CDR1 and CDR2 sequences are SNHLY and FYNNEI. The CDR3 extends over 16 amino acids. Trimming shortened V by 5 bases and J by 1 base, and 15 bases separated the two germline ends. The DNA for the CDR3 is TGTGCCAGCAGTCTCCTACAGGTGGTCAGCAATCAGCCCCAGCATTTT. Translated, it gives CASSLLQVVSNQPQHF.

This clone was counted between two and nine times. V usage is TRBV6-5 and J usage is TRBJ2-7, with TRBD1 identical over 7 bases. Germline lookup yields CDR1 MNHEY and CDR2 SVGAGI. There are 15 residues in the CDR3. Trimming at V came to 0 bases and at J to 3 bases, leaving 5 bases not matched to a gene. CDR3 coding DNA: TGTGCCAGCAGTTACTCGGCAGGGGGAGTCTACGAGCAGTACTTC. Protein product: CASSYSAGGVYEQYF.

V is TRBV27 and J is TRBJ1-6; D gene unclear. The CDR3 is 14 residues long. The V gene lost 6 bases and the J gene lost 1 base, with 7 bases spanning the gap. Germline values: CDR1 MNHEY, CDR2 SMNVEV (reference sequence). For the CDR3, the DNA is TGTGCCAGCAGGGGGAGGTCCTATAATTCACCCCTCCACTTT. Its translation: CASRGRSYNSPLHF.

V usage is TRBV12-3 or TRBV12-4 and J usage is TRBJ1-1, with D tentatively TRBD1 (5 bases). Trimming shortened V by 2 bases and J by 6 bases, and 13 bases separated the two germline ends. The CDR3 loop spans 14 amino acids. CDR3 nucleotides: TGTGCCAGCAGTTTACAGGGTGGTGACCCTGAAGCTTTCTTT. Translating gives CASSLQGGDPEAFF.